This entry describes one T cell receptor (beta chain). Its antigen is unidentified. The sample is drawn from a study of shared clonotypes between healthy human individuals. CD8 cells regarded as naive lacked CD45RO, were positively chosen for CCR7, and omitted terminally differentiated effector memory CD45RA+ cells. It was at deep level that the assay was run. Only in-frame clones appear in the TCRdb table, and some are missing; sequencing was by immunoSEQ multiplex PCR. Of a few hundred thousand clones listed, around 95% are singletons. Findings and limits, study-wide: It was observed that around 5% of naive CD4 clonotypes were shared across a few donors.

This receptor was taken from a woman between 25 and 40 years old in good health. The sample comprised naive CD8+ T cells sorted from blood.

This chain's CDR3 is CASSQTGGRYNSPLHF. The CDR3 nucleotides are TGCGCCAGCAGCCAAACAGGGGGCAGGTATAATTCACCCCTCCACTTT. V gene TRBV4-1 combines with J gene TRBJ1-6; 9 bases are shared with TRBD1. The V gene end was trimmed by 2 bases and the J gene end by 4 bases; junction bases not matched to a gene: 3. Germline assignment: CDR1 MGHRA and CDR2 YSYEKL. The CDR3 has 16 residues.